Listed below are T cell receptor beta chains from one sample, sequenced in a study of cytotoxic CD8 clonotypes in ibrutinib-treated CLL. Using immunoSEQ multiplex PCR, the repertoire was profiled, and TCRdb retains in-frame clones only, with some absent. The data show about 16,000 clones, about 65% seen once. Sample: PBMCs, taken before ibrutinib treatment. The receptors shown here come from a human donor with chronic lymphocytic leukemia. Both conserved end residues are part of each CDR3. D genes are given only for firm matches. Rows give clone size only sometimes, using once, few, many, or a class for an expanded clone.

d_call: .
clone_size: .
j_call: TRBJ1-1
v_call: TRBV4-2
cdr3_aa: CASSLGGVEAFF
cdr3_nt: TGTGCCAGCAGCTTGGGGGGCGTAGAAGCTTTCTTT

d_call: .
clone_size: .
j_call: TRBJ2-3
v_call: TRBV9
cdr3_aa: CASSVVRTDTQYF
cdr3_nt: TGTGCCAGCAGCGTAGTTAGAACAGATACGCAGTATTTT

d_call: .
clone_size: few
j_call: TRBJ2-3
v_call: TRBV19
cdr3_aa: CASSIVSGHGADTQYF
cdr3_nt: TGTGCCAGTAGTATAGTAAGCGGACATGGGGCAGATACGCAGTATTTT

d_call: TRBD1
clone_size: few
j_call: TRBJ1-6
v_call: TRBV12-5
cdr3_aa: CASGLSTGAAGSPLHF
cdr3_nt: TGTGCTAGTGGTTTGTCAACAGGGGCAGCTGGTTCACCCCTCCACTTT

d_call: .
clone_size: .
j_call: TRBJ1-2
v_call: TRBV6-5
cdr3_aa: CASAPGSSNGYTF
cdr3_nt: TGTGCCAGCGCGCCGGGGTCTAGCAATGGCTACACCTTC

d_call: .
clone_size: medium-sized
j_call: TRBJ2-5
v_call: TRBV10-2
cdr3_aa: CASSESKLPGWETQYF
cdr3_nt: TGCGCCAGCAGTGAGTCGAAACTGCCTGGGTGGGAGACCCAGTACTTC

d_call: TRBD1
clone_size: few
j_call: TRBJ1-4
v_call: TRBV9
cdr3_aa: CASSVGDRGQEKLFF
cdr3_nt: TGTGCCAGCAGCGTAGGGGACAGGGGCCAGGAAAAACTGTTTTTT

d_call: .
clone_size: .
j_call: TRBJ1-4
v_call: TRBV6-5
cdr3_aa: CASGYGVGEKLFF
cdr3_nt: TGTGCCAGCGGCTACGGAGTGGGGGAAAAACTGTTTTTT

d_call: TRBD1
clone_size: .
j_call: TRBJ1-2
v_call: TRBV19
cdr3_aa: CASSTLTQGAQGYTF
cdr3_nt: TGTGCCAGTAGTACACTGACACAGGGGGCGCAGGGCTACACCTTC

d_call: TRBD1
clone_size: .
j_call: TRBJ2-3
v_call: TRBV4-1
cdr3_aa: CASSRDRVSDTQYF
cdr3_nt: TGCGCCAGCAGCCGTGACAGGGTTTCAGATACGCAGTATTTT

d_call: .
clone_size: medium-sized
j_call: TRBJ2-7
v_call: TRBV4-1
cdr3_aa: CASSQAGDEQYF
cdr3_nt: TGCGCCAGCAGCCAAGCAGGGGACGAGCAGTACTTC

d_call: .
clone_size: few
j_call: TRBJ2-2
v_call: TRBV7-9
cdr3_aa: CASSLVRANTGELFF
cdr3_nt: TGTGCCAGCAGCTTAGTAAGGGCGAACACCGGGGAGCTGTTTTTT

d_call: .
clone_size: .
j_call: TRBJ2-3
v_call: TRBV27
cdr3_aa: CASSLINTDTQYF
cdr3_nt: TGTGCCAGCAGTTTAATCAATACAGATACGCAGTATTTT

d_call: .
clone_size: few
j_call: TRBJ2-3
v_call: TRBV6-1
cdr3_aa: CASTFGGDTQYF
cdr3_nt: TGTGCCAGCACCTTCGGAGGGGATACGCAGTATTTT

d_call: TRBD2
clone_size: .
j_call: TRBJ2-5
v_call: TRBV6-1
cdr3_aa: CASRTSGGFQETQYF
cdr3_nt: TGTGCCAGCAGAACTAGCGGGGGGTTTCAAGAGACCCAGTACTTC

d_call: .
clone_size: .
j_call: TRBJ2-7
v_call: TRBV7-9
cdr3_aa: CASSLAGGLSPEQYF
cdr3_nt: TGTGCCAGCAGCTTAGCAGGGGGTCTTTCCCCCGAGCAGTACTTC

d_call: .
clone_size: .
j_call: TRBJ2-3
v_call: TRBV5-1
cdr3_aa: CASSRMSPLTDTQYF
cdr3_nt: TGCGCCAGCAGCCGAATGAGCCCTCTAACAGATACGCAGTATTTT

d_call: .
clone_size: few
j_call: TRBJ2-3
v_call: TRBV29-1
cdr3_aa: CSVLTGSDTQYF
cdr3_nt: TGCAGCGTTTTAACAGGGTCAGATACGCAGTATTTT

d_call: .
clone_size: .
j_call: TRBJ2-7
v_call: TRBV5-1
cdr3_aa: CASSLGGASRDEQYF
cdr3_nt: TGCGCCAGCAGCTTGGGTGGGGCCTCCCGGGACGAGCAGTACTTC

d_call: .
clone_size: .
j_call: TRBJ1-1
v_call: TRBV19
cdr3_aa: CASRRDLNMNTEAFF
cdr3_nt: TGTGCCAGTAGGCGGGATTTAAACATGAACACTGAAGCTTTCTTT